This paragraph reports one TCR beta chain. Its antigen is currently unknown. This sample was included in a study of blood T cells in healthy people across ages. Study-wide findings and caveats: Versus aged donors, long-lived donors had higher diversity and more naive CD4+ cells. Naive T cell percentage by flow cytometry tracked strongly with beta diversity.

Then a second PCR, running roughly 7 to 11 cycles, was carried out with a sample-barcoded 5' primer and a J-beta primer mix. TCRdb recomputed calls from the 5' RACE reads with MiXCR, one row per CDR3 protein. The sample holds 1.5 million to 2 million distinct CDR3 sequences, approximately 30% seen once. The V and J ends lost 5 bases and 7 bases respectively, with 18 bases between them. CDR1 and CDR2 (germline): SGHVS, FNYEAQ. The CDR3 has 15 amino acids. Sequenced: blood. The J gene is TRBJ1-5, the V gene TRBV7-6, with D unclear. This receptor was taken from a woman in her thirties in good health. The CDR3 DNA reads TGTGCCAGCAGCCCCACGGACCTAAAGGGCCAGCCCCAGCATTTT. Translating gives CASSPTDLKGQPQHF.